This TCR beta chain was identified in a study of technical replicates of blood from several donors. Some clones are missing from TCRdb's copy, which holds only in-frame ones; the method was immunoSEQ multiplex PCR. The repertoire consists of roughly 90,000 clones, with 90% to 97% occurring once and the leading ten covering approximately 0.35%. Germline V gene data show CDR1 as SGHTA and CDR2 as FQGTGA. With 1 base clipped from V and 4 bases from J, the junction kept 1 base outside the gene matches. The CDR3 is 14 residues long. The specimen sequenced was T cells isolated from PBMCs. The V and J genes are TRBV7-3 and TRBJ2-3; TRBD1 agrees at 8 bases. The receptor comes from a human donor in good health. This CDR3 reads CASSLRGQADTQYF. DNA of the CDR3: TGTGCCAGCAGCTTAAGGGGACAGGCAGATACGCAGTATTTT.